The rows below give T cell receptor beta chains drawn from one sample of a study of blood T cell repertoires in COVID-19. The method was immunoSEQ multiplex PCR; TCRdb's version includes in-frame clones alone and lacks a portion of them. The table shows some 210,000 clones, with around nine tenths occurring only once. The sample taken for sequencing was peripheral blood. All receptors derive from a man between 60 and 75 years old who had recovered from COVID-19. Each CDR3 is given with its conserved first and last residue. Fields, in order: D gene, V gene, clone size, J gene, CDR3 protein, CDR3 DNA. D genes are given only for firm matches. Part of the rows lack a size; the others show once, few, many or a class for expanded clones.

d_call: TRBD1
v_call: TRBV20-1
clone_size: few
j_call: TRBJ1-1
cdr3_aa: CSAGTGIEAFF
cdr3_nt: TGCAGTGCTGGGACAGGGATTGAAGCTTTCTTT

d_call: .
v_call: TRBV12-5
clone_size: .
j_call: TRBJ1-1
cdr3_aa: CASGARGGTEAFF
cdr3_nt: TGTGCTAGTGGTGCCCGGGGGGGCACTGAAGCTTTCTTT

d_call: .
v_call: TRBV6-5
clone_size: .
j_call: TRBJ1-6
cdr3_aa: CASRAGLQNSPLHF
cdr3_nt: TGTGCCAGCAGGGCAGGGCTACAGAATTCACCCCTCCACTTT

d_call: TRBD1
v_call: TRBV2
clone_size: .
j_call: TRBJ2-2
cdr3_aa: CASRTGSAGELFF
cdr3_nt: TGTGCCAGCAGGACAGGGTCCGCCGGGGAGCTGTTTTTT

d_call: .
v_call: TRBV28
clone_size: .
j_call: TRBJ2-3
cdr3_aa: CASSIRGPTDTQYF
cdr3_nt: TGTGCCAGCAGTATCCGAGGTCCCACAGATACGCAGTATTTT

d_call: .
v_call: TRBV7-3
clone_size: .
j_call: TRBJ2-2
cdr3_aa: CASSLLGGPGAGELFF
cdr3_nt: TGTGCCAGCAGCTTGTTAGGTGGGCCCGGGGCCGGGGAGCTGTTTTTT

d_call: TRBD2
v_call: TRBV10-3
clone_size: .
j_call: TRBJ2-2
cdr3_aa: CAIKPSGGHQNTGELFF
cdr3_nt: TGTGCCATCAAACCTAGCGGGGGACACCAGAACACCGGGGAGCTGTTTTTT

d_call: .
v_call: TRBV29-1
clone_size: .
j_call: TRBJ1-1
cdr3_aa: CSYRERTEAFF
cdr3_nt: TGCAGCTACAGGGAACGGACTGAAGCTTTCTTT

d_call: TRBD1
v_call: TRBV2
clone_size: .
j_call: TRBJ2-7
cdr3_aa: CASSEQPGGGEQYF
cdr3_nt: TGTGCCAGCAGTGAGCAACCAGGGGGCGGCGAGCAGTACTTC

d_call: .
v_call: TRBV19
clone_size: .
j_call: TRBJ2-5
cdr3_aa: CASSTLLSSAQETQYF
cdr3_nt: TGTGCCAGTAGTACTCTTTTAAGTAGCGCCCAAGAGACCCAGTACTTC

d_call: TRBD1
v_call: TRBV6-1
clone_size: .
j_call: TRBJ1-1
cdr3_aa: CASSEARDRNTEAFF
cdr3_nt: TGTGCCAGCAGTGAAGCGAGGGACAGGAACACTGAAGCTTTCTTT

d_call: TRBD2
v_call: TRBV3-1/TRBV3-2
clone_size: .
j_call: TRBJ2-3
cdr3_aa: CASSLSSAGGTKVADTQYF
cdr3_nt: TGTGCCAGCAGCCTTTCGTCAGCGGGGGGTACTAAAGTTGCAGATACGCAGTATTTT

d_call: .
v_call: TRBV10-3
clone_size: .
j_call: TRBJ1-2
cdr3_aa: CAIRGDRNNYGYTF
cdr3_nt: TGTGCCATCAGGGGCGACAGAAATAACTATGGCTACACCTTC

d_call: TRBD2
v_call: TRBV19
clone_size: .
j_call: TRBJ2-7
cdr3_aa: CASKAGTASGDSYEQYF
cdr3_nt: TGTGCCAGTAAGGCGGGAACGGCTAGCGGGGACTCCTACGAGCAGTACTTC

d_call: TRBD2
v_call: TRBV9
clone_size: .
j_call: TRBJ2-4
cdr3_aa: CASSALAGVENIQYF
cdr3_nt: TGTGCCAGCAGCGCCTTAGCGGGGGTCGAAAACATTCAGTACTTC

d_call: .
v_call: TRBV29-1
clone_size: .
j_call: TRBJ1-5
cdr3_aa: CSVSGQAPDQPQHF
cdr3_nt: TGCAGCGTTAGTGGGCAGGCGCCCGATCAGCCCCAGCATTTT

d_call: .
v_call: TRBV9
clone_size: .
j_call: TRBJ2-1
cdr3_aa: CASSAIPRTGNEQFF
cdr3_nt: TGTGCCAGCAGCGCTATACCCCGGACGGGGAATGAGCAGTTCTTC

d_call: TRBD1
v_call: TRBV5-1
clone_size: .
j_call: TRBJ2-7
cdr3_aa: CASSFDRGEQYF
cdr3_nt: TGCGCCAGCAGCTTCGACAGGGGGGAGCAGTACTTC

d_call: .
v_call: TRBV2
clone_size: .
j_call: TRBJ1-3
cdr3_aa: CASSEAARLGNTIYF
cdr3_nt: TGTGCCAGCAGTGAAGCCGCCAGGTTGGGAAACACCATATATTTT

d_call: .
v_call: TRBV7-9
clone_size: .
j_call: TRBJ1-6
cdr3_aa: CASSGGQTSSYNSPLHF
cdr3_nt: TGTGCCAGCAGCGGGGGACAAACGAGCTCCTATAATTCACCCCTCCACTTT

d_call: .
v_call: TRBV6-1
clone_size: .
j_call: TRBJ1-1
cdr3_aa: CASSVGTGLINTEAFF
cdr3_nt: TGTGCCAGCAGTGTAGGTACAGGGCTGATAAACACTGAAGCTTTCTTT

d_call: .
v_call: TRBV21-1
clone_size: few
j_call: TRBJ2-7
cdr3_aa: CASSKESGGQGSYEQYF
cdr3_nt: TGTGCCAGCAGCAAAGAAAGCGGGGGACAGGGATCCTACGAGCAGTACTTC

d_call: .
v_call: TRBV5-1
clone_size: .
j_call: TRBJ2-7
cdr3_aa: CASSTDPAGATYEQYF
cdr3_nt: TGCGCCAGCAGCACCGACCCCGCGGGGGCTACCTACGAGCAGTACTTC

d_call: .
v_call: TRBV30
clone_size: .
j_call: TRBJ2-4
cdr3_aa: CAWSVQGNIQYF
cdr3_nt: TGTGCCTGGAGTGTGCAGGGGAACATTCAGTACTTC

d_call: TRBD2
v_call: TRBV10-3
clone_size: .
j_call: TRBJ2-1
cdr3_aa: CAISPGLAGVDEQFF
cdr3_nt: TGTGCCATCAGCCCCGGACTAGCGGGGGTGGATGAGCAGTTCTTC

d_call: TRBD1
v_call: TRBV19
clone_size: .
j_call: TRBJ1-1
cdr3_aa: CASTTDRDSAEAFF
cdr3_nt: TGTGCCAGTACTACCGACAGGGACTCAGCTGAAGCTTTCTTT

d_call: TRBD1
v_call: TRBV10-3
clone_size: few
j_call: TRBJ2-7
cdr3_aa: CAISGRTGGYEQYF
cdr3_nt: TGTGCCATCAGTGGTAGGACAGGAGGCTACGAGCAGTACTTC

d_call: .
v_call: TRBV7-9
clone_size: .
j_call: TRBJ1-2
cdr3_aa: CASSSTGPGYTF
cdr3_nt: TGTGCCAGCAGCTCTACAGGGCCTGGCTACACCTTC

d_call: TRBD1
v_call: TRBV6-5
clone_size: .
j_call: TRBJ1-1
cdr3_aa: CASYRRDSKGAFF
cdr3_nt: TGTGCCAGCTACCGCCGGGACAGTAAGGGAGCTTTCTTT

d_call: .
v_call: TRBV7-2
clone_size: many
j_call: TRBJ1-1
cdr3_aa: CASSLAGLTEAFF
cdr3_nt: TGTGCCAGCAGCCTGGCGGGTTTAACTGAAGCTTTCTTT

d_call: TRBD2
v_call: TRBV5-1
clone_size: .
j_call: TRBJ2-5
cdr3_aa: CASSLVGGAGETQYF
cdr3_nt: TGCGCCAGCAGCTTGGTCGGGGGGGCCGGAGAGACCCAGTACTTC

d_call: TRBD2
v_call: TRBV19
clone_size: .
j_call: TRBJ2-2
cdr3_aa: CASRRALAGTGELFF
cdr3_nt: TGTGCCAGCAGAAGGGCACTAGCGGGGACCGGGGAGCTGTTTTTT

d_call: TRBD1
v_call: TRBV27
clone_size: once
j_call: TRBJ1-1
cdr3_aa: CASSKGGTGGTEAFF
cdr3_nt: TGTGCCAGCTCTAAGGGCGGGACAGGGGGCACTGAAGCTTTCTTT

d_call: TRBD2
v_call: TRBV10-3
clone_size: .
j_call: TRBJ2-3
cdr3_aa: CATSVTSGNPTDTQYF
cdr3_nt: TGTGCCACCTCTGTCACTAGCGGGAACCCCACAGATACGCAGTATTTT

d_call: .
v_call: TRBV7-2
clone_size: .
j_call: TRBJ2-3
cdr3_aa: CASSYTLADTQYF
cdr3_nt: TGTGCCAGCAGCTACACCTTGGCAGATACGCAGTATTTT

d_call: TRBD2
v_call: TRBV7-8
clone_size: .
j_call: TRBJ2-5
cdr3_aa: CASSLASGRAISRETQYF
cdr3_nt: TGTGCCAGCAGCTTAGCTAGCGGGAGGGCCATAAGTAGGGAGACCCAGTACTTC

d_call: TRBD1
v_call: TRBV6-5
clone_size: .
j_call: TRBJ2-2
cdr3_aa: CATILQGTGELFF
cdr3_nt: TGTGCCACCATTTTACAGGGGACCGGGGAGCTGTTTTTT

d_call: TRBD1
v_call: TRBV4-1
clone_size: few
j_call: TRBJ1-2
cdr3_aa: CASSRSPGQLYDGYTF
cdr3_nt: TGCGCCAGCAGCCGCTCCCCGGGACAGCTTTATGATGGCTACACCTTC

d_call: .
v_call: TRBV2
clone_size: .
j_call: TRBJ1-2
cdr3_aa: CASSLTWRGYTF
cdr3_nt: TGTGCCAGCAGTTTGACCTGGAGGGGCTACACCTTC

d_call: .
v_call: TRBV10-3
clone_size: .
j_call: TRBJ2-3
cdr3_aa: CAISDHPGVSTDTQYF
cdr3_nt: TGTGCCATCAGTGATCACCCCGGGGTTAGCACAGATACGCAGTATTTT